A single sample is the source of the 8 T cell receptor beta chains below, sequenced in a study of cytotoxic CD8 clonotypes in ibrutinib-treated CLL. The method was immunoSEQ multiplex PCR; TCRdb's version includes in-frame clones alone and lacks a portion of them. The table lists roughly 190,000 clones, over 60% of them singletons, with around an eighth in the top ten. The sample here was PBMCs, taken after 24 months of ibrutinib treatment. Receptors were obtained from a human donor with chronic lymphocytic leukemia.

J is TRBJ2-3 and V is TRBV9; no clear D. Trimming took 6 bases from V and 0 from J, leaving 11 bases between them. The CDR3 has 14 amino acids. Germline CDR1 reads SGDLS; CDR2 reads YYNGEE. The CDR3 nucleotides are TGTGCCAGCACCCTAGGCGGAAGCACAGATACGCAGTATTTT. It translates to CASTLGGSTDTQYF.

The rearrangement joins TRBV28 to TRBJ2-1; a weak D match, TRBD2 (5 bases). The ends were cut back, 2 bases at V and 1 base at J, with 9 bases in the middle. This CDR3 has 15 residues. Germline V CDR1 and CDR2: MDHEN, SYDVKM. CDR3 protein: CASSLNPGSYNEQFF. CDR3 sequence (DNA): TGTGCCAGCAGTTTAAACCCGGGGTCCTACAATGAGCAGTTCTTC.

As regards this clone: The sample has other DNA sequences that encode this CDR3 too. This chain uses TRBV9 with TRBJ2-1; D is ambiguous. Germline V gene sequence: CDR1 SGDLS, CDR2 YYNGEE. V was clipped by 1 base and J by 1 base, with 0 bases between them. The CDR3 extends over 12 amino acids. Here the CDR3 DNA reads TGTGCCAGCAGCGTATCCTACAATGAGCAGTTCTTC. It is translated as CASSVSYNEQFF. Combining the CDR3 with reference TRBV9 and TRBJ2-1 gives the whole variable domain DSGVTQTPKHLITATGQRVTLRCSPRSGDLSVYWYQQSLDQGLQFLIQYYNGEERAKGNILERFSAQQFPDLHSELNLSSLELGDSALYFCASSVSYNEQFFGPGTRLTVL.

This CDR3 is CASSPLGFGGNTGELFF. DNA of the CDR3: TGTGCCAGCAGCCCTTTGGGATTTGGGGGGAACACCGGGGAGCTGTTTTTT. The rearrangement uses TRBV9 and TRBJ2-2; the D gene could be TRBD1 or TRBD2 (5 bases each). In germline, CDR1 is SGDLS, CDR2 YYNGEE. V lost 4 bases and J lost 1, with 17 bases in between. This CDR3 is built from 17 residues.

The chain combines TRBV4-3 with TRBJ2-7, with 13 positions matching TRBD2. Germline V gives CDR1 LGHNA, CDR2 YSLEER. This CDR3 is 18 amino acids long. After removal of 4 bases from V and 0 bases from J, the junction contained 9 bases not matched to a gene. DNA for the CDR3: TGCGCCAGCAGCCTTGGGACTAGCGGGATAGGGTCCTCCTACGAGCAGTACTTC. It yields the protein CASSLGTSGIGSSYEQYF.

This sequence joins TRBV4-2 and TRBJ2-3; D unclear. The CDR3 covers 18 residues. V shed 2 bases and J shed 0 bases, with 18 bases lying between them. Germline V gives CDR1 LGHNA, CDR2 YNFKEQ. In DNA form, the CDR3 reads TGTGCCAGCAGCCAATTTTTTCAAAGCCGCACTAGCACAGATACGCAGTATTTT. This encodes CASSQFFQSRTSTDTQYF.

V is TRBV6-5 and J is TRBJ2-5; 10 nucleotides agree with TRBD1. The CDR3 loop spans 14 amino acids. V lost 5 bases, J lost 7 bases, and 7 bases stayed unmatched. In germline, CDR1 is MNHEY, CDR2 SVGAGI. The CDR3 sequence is CASSRQGAEGTQYF. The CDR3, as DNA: TGTGCCAGCAGTCGACAGGGGGCTGAGGGGACCCAGTACTTC.

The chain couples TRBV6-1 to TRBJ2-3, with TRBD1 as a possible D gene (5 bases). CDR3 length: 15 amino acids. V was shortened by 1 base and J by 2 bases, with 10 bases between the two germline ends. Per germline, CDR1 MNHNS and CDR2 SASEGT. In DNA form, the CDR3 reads TGTGCCAGCAGTGAAGGGACATTAACCACAGATACGCAGTATTTT. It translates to CASSEGTLTTDTQYF.